This entry lists 31 T cell receptor beta chains sequenced from one sample in a study of chemoradiotherapy in HPV16-positive cancers. TCRdb's table, derived via immunoSEQ multiplex PCR, lists solely in-frame clones and lacks some. This sample has around 40,000 clones; 76% occur once, and the top ten carry more than 4.5%. This sample comprised blood, obtained from a patient who underwent chemoradiotherapy. These receptors came from a human donor with HPV-associated anogenital cancer.

V usage is TRBV29-1 and J usage is TRBJ2-5; D remains unclear. V dropped 2 bases and J dropped 3 bases, with 22 bases sitting between them. This CDR3 is built from 17 residues. Germline assignment: CDR1 SQVTM and CDR2 ANQGSEA. The CDR3 DNA sequence: TGCAGCGTTGAATCCCCACAAGAGGCCAGCTTTGAAGAGACCCAGTACTTC. Protein: CSVESPQEASFEETQYF.

V and J are TRBV4-1 and TRBJ1-1; 9 bases fit TRBD1. The CDR3 spans 15 residues. Trimming at V came to 6 bases and at J to 6 bases, leaving 11 bases not matched to a gene. Germline-derived CDR1 and CDR2 are MGHRA and YSYEKL. CDR3 loop: CASSRDRAPLPEAFF. The CDR3 DNA follows: TGCGCCAGCAGTCGGGACAGGGCCCCTCTTCCTGAAGCTTTCTTT.

The CDR3 DNA sequence: TGTGCCAGCGCGATCCGGGACAGTTCCCCCAACGAGCAGTACTTC. Translating gives CASAIRDSSPNEQYF. The chain is built from TRBV6-5 and TRBJ2-7; 7 bases line up with TRBD1. CDR1 is MNHEY, CDR2 SVGAGI, per germline. CDR3 length equals 15 residues. J was trimmed by 5 bases and V by 8 bases; bases with no gene match: 15.

The chain links TRBV2 to TRBJ2-1; D unclear. Trimming took 6 bases from V and 7 from J, leaving 7 bases between them. CDR3 length: 11 residues. Germline assignment: CDR1 SNHLY and CDR2 FYNNEI. CDR3 in amino acids: CASSLINEQFF. The CDR3 region has the DNA TGTGCCAGCAGCTTAATAAATGAGCAGTTCTTC.

This clone was seen a few times. The chain links TRBV18 to TRBJ1-2; 9 bases agree with TRBD1. CDR1 and CDR2 (germline): KGHSH, LQKENI. With 4 bases clipped from V and 7 bases from J, the junction kept 4 bases outside the gene matches. This CDR3 region has 13 residues. The CDR3 DNA is TGTGCCAGCTCACTGGGACAGGGCGGTGGCTACACCTTC. Translation: CASSLGQGGGYTF.

The chain uses TRBV7-8 and TRBJ2-2; TRBD2 agrees at 14 bases. Germline V lookup: CDR1 SGHVS, CDR2 FQNEAQ. CDR3 length: 20 residues. V lost 4 bases and J lost 0; bases outside the gene matches: 10. This CDR3 is CASSWDGLAGGLTNTGELFF. The CDR3 nucleotides are TGTGCCAGCAGCTGGGACGGACTAGCGGGGGGTTTAACGAACACCGGGGAGCTGTTTTTT.

The V call is TRBV7-2, the J call TRBJ2-7; TRBD1 matches 10 bases. J was trimmed by 0 bases and V by 5 bases; bases with no gene match: 4. CDR1 and CDR2 (germline): SGHTA, FQGNSA. The CDR3 is 15 amino acids. The CDR3 region has the DNA TGTGCCAGCAGCACGACAGGGGGCAGCTCCTACGAGCAGTACTTC. Its protein is CASSTTGGSSYEQYF. The whole variable domain, remainder taken from reference TRBV7-2 and TRBJ2-7, is GAGVSQSPSNKVTEKGKDVELRCDPISGHTALYWYRQSLGQGLEFLIYFQGNSAPDKSGLPSDRFSAERTGGSVSTLTIQRTQQEDSAVYLCASSTTGGSSYEQYFGPGTRLTVT.

This clone was seen a single time. One junction end disagrees with the germline gene, perhaps due to a read error. The chain links TRBV2 to TRBJ2-7; TRBD2 matches 8 bases. The CDR3 loop spans 16 amino acids. Germline CDR1 reads SNHLY; CDR2 reads FYNNEI. CDR3 nucleotides: TGTGCCAGCAGGGAAGGCCGGGGGGGGCCGAGGTACGAGCAGTACTTC. Amino acids: CASREGRGGPRYEQYF. Filled out from reference TRBV2 and TRBJ2-7, the complete variable domain reads EPEVTQTPSHQVTQMGQEVILRCVPISNHLYFYWYRQILGQKVEFLVSFYNNEISEKSEIFDDQFSVERPDGSNFTLKIRSTKLEDSAMYFCASREGRGGPRYEQYFGPGTRLTVT.

The chain links TRBV15 to TRBJ2-3; 12 positions agree with TRBD2. J was trimmed by 3 bases and V by 5 bases; bases with no gene match: 6. Germline values: CDR1 LNHNV, CDR2 YYDKDF (reference sequence). The CDR3 covers 16 residues. The CDR3 loop is CATSRRLAGATDTQYF. The CDR3 DNA sequence: TGTGCCACCAGCCGAAGACTAGCGGGGGCTACAGATACGCAGTATTTT.

This chain connects TRBV18 to TRBJ1-3; TRBD1 agrees at 8 bases. The CDR3 extends over 15 amino acids. After removal of 3 bases from V and 4 bases from J, the junction contained 5 bases not matched to a gene. Looked up from germline, CDR1 is KGHSH and CDR2 is LQKENI. CDR3 protein: CASSPKTGVGNTIYF. In DNA, the CDR3 is TGTGCCAGCTCACCGAAGACAGGGGTCGGAAACACCATATATTTT.

The chain employs TRBV5-1 and TRBJ2-5; 8 positions agree with TRBD2. J was trimmed by 12 bases and V by 1 base; bases with no gene match: 11. CDR1 is SGHRS and CDR2 is YFSETQ in the germline V gene. This CDR3 region has 14 residues. CDR3 sequence (DNA): TGCGCCAGCAGCTTGATTGCTAGCGGGCCACTCAAGTACTTC. Amino acids: CASSLIASGPLKYF. Drawing the rest from reference TRBV5-1 and TRBJ2-5, the complete variable domain is KAGVTQTPRYLIKTRGQQVTLSCSPISGHRSVSWYQQTPGQGLQFLFEYFSETQRNKGNFPGRFSGRQFSNSRSEMNVSTLELGDSALYLCASSLIASGPLKYFGPGTRLLVL.

Only one count was recorded for this clone. V is TRBV9 and J is TRBJ1-6; the D is unclear. Deletions cut 5 bases from V and 4 bases from J, with 13 bases between. Germline CDR1 SGDLS, CDR2 YYNGEE. The CDR3 is made up of 15 amino acids. For the CDR3, the DNA is TGTGCCAGCAGGCCGGGAGTTGTTTATAATTCACCCCTCCACTTT. It is translated as CASRPGVVYNSPLHF.

The V and J genes are TRBV7-3 and TRBJ1-5; possibly TRBD1 for D (5 bases). V lost 5 bases and J 4 bases, leaving 12 bases between the germline ends. The CDR3 contains 14 residues. Looked up from germline, CDR1 is SGHTA and CDR2 is FQGTGA. The CDR3 DNA reads TGTGCCAGCAGCCCAAGTGGGGGTAATCAGCCCCAGCATTTT. Protein product: CASSPSGGNQPQHF.

DNA of the CDR3: TGTGCCTGGACCCCCACCCCTGGGACCGGCCCTTGGTATAAGAATTCACCCCTCCACTTT. This codes for CAWTPTPGTGPWYKNSPLHF. The chain uses TRBV30 and TRBJ1-6; tentatively, D is TRBD1 (5 bases). V lost 4 bases to trimming and J lost 7 bases, with 32 bases between them. Looked up from germline, CDR1 is GTSNPN and CDR2 is SVGIG (reference sequence). The CDR3 has 20 amino acids.

The chain uses TRBV29-1 and TRBJ2-3; the D gene is possibly TRBD1 (5 bases). V lost 7 bases and J lost 7, with 15 bases in between. The CDR3 totals 12 residues. Germline V gene sequence: CDR1 SQVTM, CDR2 ANQGSEA. CDR3 nucleotides: TGCAGCGCCCACTCAGGGCTTCATACGCAGTATTTT. This translates into CSAHSGLHTQYF.

This chain uses TRBV18 with TRBJ1-6; D not resolved. This CDR3 spans 16 amino acids. Germline lookup yields CDR1 KGHSH and CDR2 LQKENI. Trimming took 4 bases from V and 7 from J, leaving 17 bases between them. CDR3: CASSRKISGYNSPLHF. The CDR3 DNA reads as TGTGCCAGCTCACGAAAAATCTCAGGATACAATTCACCCCTCCACTTT.

V usage is TRBV13 and J usage is TRBJ2-5; TRBD1 is a possible D gene (6 bases). Between the trimmed V and J ends, which lost 3 bases and 4 bases, there was a span of 9 bases. This CDR3 is 13 amino acids long. CDR1 is PRHDT, CDR2 FYEKMQ, per germline (reference sequence). CDR3 region: CASSFVQGETQYF. The CDR3 region has the DNA TGTGCCAGCAGCTTCGTACAGGGAGAGACCCAGTACTTC.

This chain uses TRBV4-2 with TRBJ1-2; D is possibly TRBD1 (6 bases). The CDR3 is 15 residues long. Looked up from germline, CDR1 is LGHNA and CDR2 is YNFKEQ. V lost 1 base, J lost 2 bases, and 11 bases lay in between. The CDR3 protein is CASSQAGAANYGYTF. The CDR3 DNA follows: TGTGCCAGCAGCCAAGCGGGGGCTGCCAACTATGGCTACACCTTC.

V is TRBV27 and J is TRBJ1-6; 7 positions agree with TRBD1. Unmatched junction bases numbered 11, after V lost 6 bases and J lost 6 bases. CDR1 and CDR2 (germline): MNHEY, SMNVEV (reference sequence). The CDR3 covers 16 residues. The CDR3: CASSRRRDSSNSPLHF. The CDR3, as DNA: TGTGCCAGCAGCCGCCGAAGGGACAGTTCTAATTCACCCCTCCACTTT.

The table lists this clone with a count of one. The V call is TRBV5-1, the J call TRBJ2-1, with 11 positions matching TRBD2. CDR3 length equals 15 residues. Germline CDR1 SGHRS, CDR2 YFSETQ. V shed 4 bases and J 5 bases; nucleotides not matched to a gene: 5. CDR3 nucleotides: TGCGCCAGCAGCCCACTAGCGGGGGTTAACAATGAGCAGTTCTTC. Translation gives CASSPLAGVNNEQFF.

Only a few counts were recorded for this clone. The gene calls are TRBV20-1 and TRBJ2-7; D remains ambiguous. Trimming took off 6 bases at V and 3 bases at J, with 9 bases between the two ends. Germline V gives CDR1 DFQATT, CDR2 SNEGSKA (reference sequence). The CDR3 has 11 amino acids. The CDR3 coding sequence is TGCAGTGCCCGAGACATCTACGAGCAGTACTTC. The encoded protein is CSARDIYEQYF.

The chain carries TRBV6-1 and TRBJ1-5; no firm D call. The CDR3 contains 15 residues. Germline-derived CDR1 and CDR2 are MNHNS and SASEGT. The V and J ends lost 7 bases and 2 bases respectively, with 15 bases between them. The DNA for the CDR3 is TGTGCCAGCACGAGGGAGCTTTTAGGCAATCAGCCCCAGCATTTT. Its translation: CASTRELLGNQPQHF.

This clone turned up a few times. The chain couples TRBV7-9 to TRBJ1-1; 7 nucleotides agree with TRBD1. V trimming: 10 bases; J trimming: 1 base; junction bases outside the gene matches: 6. Germline V gene data show CDR1 as SEHNR and CDR2 as FQNEAQ (reference sequence). CDR3 length equals 13 residues. The CDR3 nucleotides are TGTGCCACCACGGGACAGCGGAACACTGAAGCTTTCTTT. Translating gives CATTGQRNTEAFF.

This clone is a singleton in its sample. This rearrangement joins TRBV29-1 to TRBJ1-1; tentatively, D is TRBD1 (5 bases). Trimming took off 8 bases at V and 6 bases at J, with 19 bases between the two ends. The CDR3 extends over 13 amino acids. Germline CDR1 and CDR2: SQVTM and ANQGSEA. The CDR3 reads CSPEHMGVPEAFF. CDR3 DNA: TGCAGCCCCGAACATATGGGGGTACCTGAAGCTTTCTTT.

V gene TRBV19 combines with J gene TRBJ2-4, with 10 bases fitting TRBD1. The V and J ends lost 1 base and 0 bases, in that order; junction bases with no gene match: 3. Germline V gene data show CDR1 as LNHDA and CDR2 as SQIVND (reference sequence). The CDR3 sequence is 17 residues long. CDR3 in amino acids: CASSIGTGGLAKNIQYF. DNA of the CDR3: TGTGCCAGTAGTATAGGGACAGGGGGACTAGCCAAAAACATTCAGTACTTC.

V usage is TRBV5-6 and J usage is TRBJ2-5; 7 bases fit TRBD1. The CDR3 covers 15 residues. Trimming removed 0 bases from V and 3 bases from J; junction bases left unmatched: 5. Germline lookup yields CDR1 SGHDT and CDR2 YYEEEE. CDR3 sequence: CASSLGWQGEETQYF. The CDR3 DNA sequence: TGTGCCAGCAGCTTGGGATGGCAGGGGGAAGAGACCCAGTACTTC. Full variable domain (missing parts from reference TRBV5-6 and TRBJ2-5): DAGVTQSPTHLIKTRGQQVTLRCSPKSGHDTVSWYQQALGQGPQFIFQYYEEEERQRGNFPDRFSGHQFPNYSSELNVNALLLGDSALYLCASSLGWQGEETQYFGPGTRLLVL.

The chain couples TRBV6-5 to TRBJ2-7, with no clear D. Looked up from germline, CDR1 is MNHEY and CDR2 is SVGAGI. V was cut by 6 bases and J by 0 bases, with 3 bases left in between. There are 11 residues in the CDR3. CDR3 nucleotides: TGTGCCAGCAGATCCTCCTACGAGCAGTACTTC. This codes for CASRSSYEQYF.

The chain carries TRBV29-1 and TRBJ1-1; D is ambiguous. The V gene lost 4 bases and the J gene lost 4 bases, with 19 bases spanning the gap. The CDR3 is 15 residues long. The germline V gene encodes CDR1 SQVTM and CDR2 ANQGSEA. Here the CDR3 reads CSVVRVQVLGTEAFF. The CDR3 nucleotides are TGCAGCGTTGTAAGGGTGCAGGTTTTGGGCACTGAAGCTTTCTTT.

CDR3 residues: CASSEGLGGLSGANVLTF. Here the CDR3 DNA reads TGTGCCAGCAGTGAAGGCCTGGGGGGGCTCTCTGGGGCCAACGTCCTGACTTTC. The J gene is TRBJ2-6, the V gene TRBV25-1; D perhaps matches TRBD2 (7 bases). The CDR3 contains 18 residues. Germline CDR1 reads MGHDK; CDR2 reads SYGVNS. V gave up 2 bases and J gave up 0 bases, with 14 bases separating them.

The rearrangement joins TRBV7-2 to TRBJ1-3, with D unresolved. V shed 1 base and J shed 0 bases, with 10 bases lying between them. Germline CDR1 is SGHTA and CDR2 is FQGNSA. The CDR3 is made up of 16 amino acids. The CDR3 coding sequence is TGTGCCAGCAGCTTAGACCCGGGGAGCTCTGGAAACACCATATATTTT. Translated: CASSLDPGSSGNTIYF.

V is TRBV6-1 and J is TRBJ1-6, with D possibly being TRBD1 (6 bases). V was shortened by 8 bases and J by 11 bases, with 13 bases between the two germline ends. This CDR3 region has 12 residues. Germline lookup yields CDR1 MNHNS and CDR2 SASEGT. CDR3 protein: CASVRGRTPLHF. As DNA, the CDR3 is TGTGCCAGCGTCAGGGGACGAACACCCCTCCACTTT.